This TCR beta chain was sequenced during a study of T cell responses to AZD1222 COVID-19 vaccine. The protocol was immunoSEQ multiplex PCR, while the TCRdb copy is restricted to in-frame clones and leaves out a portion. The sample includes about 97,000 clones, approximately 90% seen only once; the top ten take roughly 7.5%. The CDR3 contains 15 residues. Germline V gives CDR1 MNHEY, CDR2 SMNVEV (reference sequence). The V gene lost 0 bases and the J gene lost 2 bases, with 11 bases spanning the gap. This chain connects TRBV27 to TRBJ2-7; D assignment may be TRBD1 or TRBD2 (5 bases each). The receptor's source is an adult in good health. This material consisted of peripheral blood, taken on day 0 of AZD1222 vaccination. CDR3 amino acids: CASSLSGENPYEQYF. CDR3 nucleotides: TGTGCCAGCAGTTTATCAGGGGAGAACCCCTACGAGCAGTACTTC.